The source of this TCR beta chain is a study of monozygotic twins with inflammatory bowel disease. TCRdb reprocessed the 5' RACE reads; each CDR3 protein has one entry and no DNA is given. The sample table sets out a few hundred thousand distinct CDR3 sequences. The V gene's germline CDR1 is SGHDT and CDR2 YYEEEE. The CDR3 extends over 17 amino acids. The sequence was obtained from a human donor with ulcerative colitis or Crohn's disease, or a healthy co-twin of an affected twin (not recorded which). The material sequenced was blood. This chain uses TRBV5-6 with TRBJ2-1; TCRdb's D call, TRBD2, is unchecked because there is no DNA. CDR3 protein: CASSLGPSRVIMRAEFF.